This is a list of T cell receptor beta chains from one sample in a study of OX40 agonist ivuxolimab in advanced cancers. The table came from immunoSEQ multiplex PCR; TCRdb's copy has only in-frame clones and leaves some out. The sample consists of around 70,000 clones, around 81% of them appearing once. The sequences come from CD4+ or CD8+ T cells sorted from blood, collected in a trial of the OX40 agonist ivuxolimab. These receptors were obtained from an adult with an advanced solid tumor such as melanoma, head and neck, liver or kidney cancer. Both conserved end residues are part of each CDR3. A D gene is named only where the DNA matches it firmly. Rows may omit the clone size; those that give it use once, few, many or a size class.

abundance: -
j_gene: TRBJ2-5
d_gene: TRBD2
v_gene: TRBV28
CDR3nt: TGTGCCAGCAGTTCCGGGGGGAGGTCTAAGACCCAGTACTTC
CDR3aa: CASSSGGRSKTQYF

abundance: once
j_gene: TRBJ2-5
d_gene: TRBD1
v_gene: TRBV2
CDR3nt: TGTGCCAGCCTGACAGGGGGCGGTTTCTTAGAGACCCAGTACTTC
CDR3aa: CASLTGGGFLETQYF

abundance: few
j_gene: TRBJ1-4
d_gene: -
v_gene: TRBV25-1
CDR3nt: TGTGCCAGCAGTGAAGGTTGGAGCGTGTCTAATGAAAAACTGTTTTTT
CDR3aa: CASSEGWSVSNEKLFF

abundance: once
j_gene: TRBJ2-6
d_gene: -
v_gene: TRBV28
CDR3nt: TGTGCCAGCAGCCGAAGGGACATAAGAAGGGCCAACGTCCTGACTTTC
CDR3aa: CASSRRDIRRANVLTF

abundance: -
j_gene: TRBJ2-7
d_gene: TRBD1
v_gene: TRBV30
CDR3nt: TGTGCCTGGAGCTGGGACAGGGAATACGAGCAGTACTTC
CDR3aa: CAWSWDREYEQYF

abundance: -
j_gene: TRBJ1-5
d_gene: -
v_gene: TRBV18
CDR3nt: TGTGCCAGCTCGCGGGGAGGGGGGAATCAGCCCCAGCATTTT
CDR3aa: CASSRGGGNQPQHF

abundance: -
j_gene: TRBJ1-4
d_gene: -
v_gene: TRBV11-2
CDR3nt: TGTGCCAGCAGCTTACTCGGAGGGGCGAATGAAAAACTGTTTTTT
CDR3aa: CASSLLGGANEKLFF

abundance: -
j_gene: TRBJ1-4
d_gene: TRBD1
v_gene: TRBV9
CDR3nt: TGTGCCAGCAGCAAGAGGGGGACAGAAACTAATGAAAAACTGTTTTTT
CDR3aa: CASSKRGTETNEKLFF

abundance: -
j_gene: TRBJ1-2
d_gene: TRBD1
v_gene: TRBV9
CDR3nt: TGTGCCAGCAGCCAAGGACAGGGTGGCTACACCTTC
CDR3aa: CASSQGQGGYTF

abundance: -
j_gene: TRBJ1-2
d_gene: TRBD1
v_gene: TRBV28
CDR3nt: TGTGCCAGCAGTTCCCGAGACAGGGGCAACTATGGCTACACCTTC
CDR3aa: CASSSRDRGNYGYTF

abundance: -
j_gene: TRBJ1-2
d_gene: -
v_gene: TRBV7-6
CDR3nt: TGTGCCAGCAGCTTATTGGGTGAGGATGACTATGGCTACACCTTC
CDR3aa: CASSLLGEDDYGYTF

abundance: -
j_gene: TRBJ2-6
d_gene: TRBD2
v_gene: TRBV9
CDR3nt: TGTGCCAGCAGCCCACTAGCGGGAGGGGTTGGGGCCAACGTCCTGACTTTC
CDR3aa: CASSPLAGGVGANVLTF

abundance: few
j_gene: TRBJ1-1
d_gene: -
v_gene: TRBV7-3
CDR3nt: TGTGCCAGCAGCCCGGTGGGGGGCTCTAGGACTGAAGCTTTCTTT
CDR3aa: CASSPVGGSRTEAFF

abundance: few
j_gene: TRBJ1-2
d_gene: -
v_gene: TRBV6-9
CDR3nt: TGTGCCAGCAGTTTAAACCGGGATAACTATGGCTACACCTTC
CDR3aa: CASSLNRDNYGYTF

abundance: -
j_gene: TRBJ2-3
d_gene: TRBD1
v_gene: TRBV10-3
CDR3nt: TGTGCCATCACAGGGGGCTCCGGCACAGATACGCAGTATTTT
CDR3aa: CAITGGSGTDTQYF

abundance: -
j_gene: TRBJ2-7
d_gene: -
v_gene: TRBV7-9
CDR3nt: TGTGCCAGCAGCTTATCGGAATTTGGGGAGCAGTACTTC
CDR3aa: CASSLSEFGEQYF

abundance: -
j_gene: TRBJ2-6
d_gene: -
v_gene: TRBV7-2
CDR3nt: TGTGCCAGCAGCTTTCAGAACTCTGGGGCCAACGTCCTGACTTTC
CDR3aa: CASSFQNSGANVLTF

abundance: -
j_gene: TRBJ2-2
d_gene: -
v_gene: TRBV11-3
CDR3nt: TGTGCCAGCAGCACGCCCCGGGCAGGGGCGAACACCGGGGAGCTGTTTTTT
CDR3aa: CASSTPRAGANTGELFF

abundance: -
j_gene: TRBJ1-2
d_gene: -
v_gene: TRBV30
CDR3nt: TGTGCCTGGAGTGTTGGAGGGGGGAGTGGCTACACCTTC
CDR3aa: CAWSVGGGSGYTF

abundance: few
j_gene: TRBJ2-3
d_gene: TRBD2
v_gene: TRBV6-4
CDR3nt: TGTGCCAGCAGTGACTCTGGAGCGGGGGCTACAGATACGCAGTATTTT
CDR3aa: CASSDSGAGATDTQYF

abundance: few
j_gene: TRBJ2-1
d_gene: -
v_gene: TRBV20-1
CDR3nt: TGCAGTGCTGCGGGTGACAATGAGCAGTTCTTC
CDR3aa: CSAAGDNEQFF

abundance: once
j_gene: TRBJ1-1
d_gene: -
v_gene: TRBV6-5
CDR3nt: TGTGCCAGCAGTTACCTCCCGGGCACTGAAGCTTTCTTT
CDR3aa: CASSYLPGTEAFF

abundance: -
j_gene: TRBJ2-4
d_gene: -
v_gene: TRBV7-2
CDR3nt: TGTGCCAGCAGCCTGGATCGCAGGGCCAAAAACATTCAGTACTTC
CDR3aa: CASSLDRRAKNIQYF

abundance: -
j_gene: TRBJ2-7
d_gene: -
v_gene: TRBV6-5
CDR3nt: TGTGCCAGCAGCCTAACGGACGGTCCCTACGAGCAGTACTTC
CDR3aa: CASSLTDGPYEQYF

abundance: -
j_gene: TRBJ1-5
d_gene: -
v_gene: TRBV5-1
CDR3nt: TGCGCCAGCAGCTTTAATGGGGGAGCTCAGCCCCAGCATTTT
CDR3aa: CASSFNGGAQPQHF

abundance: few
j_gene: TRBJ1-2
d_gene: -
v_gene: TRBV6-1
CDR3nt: TGTGCCAGCAGTGGGGTCTTCGGTTATGAGTTCTATGGCTACACCTTC
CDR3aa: CASSGVFGYEFYGYTF

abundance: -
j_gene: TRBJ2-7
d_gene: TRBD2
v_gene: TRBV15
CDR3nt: TGTGCCACCAGCAGAGCCCCTAGCGGGAGTTACGAGCAGTACTTC
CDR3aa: CATSRAPSGSYEQYF

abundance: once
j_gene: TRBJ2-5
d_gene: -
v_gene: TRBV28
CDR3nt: TGTGCCAGCAGTTTACGGTCGGCTGGCCAAGAGACCCAGTACTTC
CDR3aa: CASSLRSAGQETQYF

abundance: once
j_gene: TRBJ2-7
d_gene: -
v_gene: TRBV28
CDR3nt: TGTGCCAGCAGCCGACGGTCCGGGAAGAACGAGCAGTACTTC
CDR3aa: CASSRRSGKNEQYF

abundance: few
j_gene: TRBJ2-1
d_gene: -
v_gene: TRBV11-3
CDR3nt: TGTGCCAGCAGCTTAGAGGGTGAATACAATGAGCAGTTCTTC
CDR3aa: CASSLEGEYNEQFF

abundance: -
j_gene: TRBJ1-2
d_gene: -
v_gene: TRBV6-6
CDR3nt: TGTGCCAGCAGTTTTCGACCCCGGGGGGATGGCTACACCTTC
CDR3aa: CASSFRPRGDGYTF

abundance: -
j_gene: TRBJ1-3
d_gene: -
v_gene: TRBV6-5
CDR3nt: TGTGCCAGCAGTAGAGGACGGCTTGGAAACACCATATATTTT
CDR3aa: CASSRGRLGNTIYF

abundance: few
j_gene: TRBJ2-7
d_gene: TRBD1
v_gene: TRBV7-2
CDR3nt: TGTGCCAGCAGCCCGGGACAGGTAGCGTCTACGCCGCAGTACTTC
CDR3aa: CASSPGQVASTPQYF

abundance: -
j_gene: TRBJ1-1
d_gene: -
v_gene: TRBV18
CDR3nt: TGTGCCAGCTCACCACAGGGTAGAAGGACTGAAGCTTTCTTT
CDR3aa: CASSPQGRRTEAFF

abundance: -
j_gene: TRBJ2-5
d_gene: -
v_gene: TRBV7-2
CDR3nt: TGTGCCAGCAGCTATTCGGTTGGCCAAGAGACCCAGTACTTC
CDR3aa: CASSYSVGQETQYF

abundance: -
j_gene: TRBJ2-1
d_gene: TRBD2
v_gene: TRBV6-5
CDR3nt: TGTGCCAGCAGGAGGACTAGCGGTAGGAATGAGCAGTTCTTC
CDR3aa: CASRRTSGRNEQFF

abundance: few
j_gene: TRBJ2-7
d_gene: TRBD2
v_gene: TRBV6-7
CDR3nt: TGTGCCAGAGGACTAGCGGGAGCCCTCGAGCAGTACTTC
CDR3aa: CARGLAGALEQYF

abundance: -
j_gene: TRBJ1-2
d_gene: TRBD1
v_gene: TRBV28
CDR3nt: TGTGCCAGCAGTTTGCTTCCGGACAGGGTATATGGCTACACCTTC
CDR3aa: CASSLLPDRVYGYTF

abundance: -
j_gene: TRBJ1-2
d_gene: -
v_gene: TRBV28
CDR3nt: TGTGCCAGCAGTTTGGGTTTTGCCCGGAATGGCTACACCTTC
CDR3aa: CASSLGFARNGYTF

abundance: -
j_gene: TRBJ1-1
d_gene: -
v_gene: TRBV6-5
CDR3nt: TGTGCCAGCAGTTACGGGACATACACTGAAGCTTTCTTT
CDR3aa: CASSYGTYTEAFF

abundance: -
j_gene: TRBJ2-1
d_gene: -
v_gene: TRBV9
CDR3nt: TGTGCCAGCAGCGCCTACTTAGGGGGGCCCAATGAGCAGTTCTTC
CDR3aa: CASSAYLGGPNEQFF

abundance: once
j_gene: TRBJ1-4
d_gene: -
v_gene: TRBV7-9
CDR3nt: TGTGCCAGCAGCTTAGGGGACAACCCTACCGGTGAAAAACTGTTTTTT
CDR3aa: CASSLGDNPTGEKLFF

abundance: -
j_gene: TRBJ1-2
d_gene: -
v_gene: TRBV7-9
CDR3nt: TGCGCCAGCAGCCCGGGGACCACTTCCCTCTATGGCTACACCTTC
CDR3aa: CASSPGTTSLYGYTF

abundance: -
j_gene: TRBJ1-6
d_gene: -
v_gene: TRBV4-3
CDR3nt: TGCGCCAGCAGCCAATCCTGGGCTGATAATTCACCCCTCCACTTT
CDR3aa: CASSQSWADNSPLHF

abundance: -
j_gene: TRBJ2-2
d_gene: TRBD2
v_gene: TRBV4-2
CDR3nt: TGTGCCAGCAGCCAAGATCTTGCGGCTAGCGGGGTGAACACCGGGGAGCTGTTTTTT
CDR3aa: CASSQDLAASGVNTGELFF

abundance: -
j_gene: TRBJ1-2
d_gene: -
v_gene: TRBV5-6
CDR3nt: TGTGCCAGCAGCTGGAAGGTACAGGGAATGTTTTACACCTTC
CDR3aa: CASSWKVQGMFYTF

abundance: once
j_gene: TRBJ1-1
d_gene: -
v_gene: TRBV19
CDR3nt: TGTGCCAGTATGGGGGGGTATAGGACTGAAGCTTTCTTT
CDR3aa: CASMGGYRTEAFF

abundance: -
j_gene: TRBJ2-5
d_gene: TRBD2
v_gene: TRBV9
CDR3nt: TGTGCCAGCAGCGTAGGCGGGGGTGGAGAGACCCAGTACTTC
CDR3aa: CASSVGGGGETQYF